What follows are 18 T cell receptor beta chains derived from one specimen sequenced in a study of T cells in Graves' hyperthyroidism and ophthalmopathy. Amplification yielded TCR beta CDR3 regions, with RNA transcripts as the source. During a first-round RT-PCR of the TCR CDR3, the HTBI primer set was used. TCRdb reprocessed the multiplex PCR reads via MiXCR and lists one record per CDR3 protein. In the table there are more than 500,000 distinct CDR3 sequences, about 15% of which are singletons. Material for sequencing was blood. These receptor sequences come from a woman aged 40 to 49 with Graves' hyperthyroidism.

This clonotype has a handful of counts. This rearrangement joins TRBV7-9 to TRBJ2-7; D uncertain. Germline lookup yields CDR1 SEHNR and CDR2 FQNEAQ (reference sequence). The length of the CDR3 is 15 residues. Deletions cut 5 bases from V and 2 bases from J, with 16 bases between. The chain's CDR3 is CASSQTLESPYEQYF. CDR3 in DNA: TGTGCCAGCAGCCAAACCCTAGAATCGCCCTACGAGCAGTACTTC.

This clonotype was detected many times. The rearrangement uses TRBV2 and TRBJ2-7; D is unclear. CDR3 length equals 15 residues. V was shortened by 4 bases and J by 0 bases, with 13 bases between the two germline ends. The germline V gene has CDR1 SNHLY and CDR2 FYNNEI. CDR3 loop: CASSGSIGASYEQYF. For the CDR3, the DNA is TGTGCCAGCAGTGGTTCTATCGGAGCCTCCTACGAGCAGTACTTC. The whole variable domain, filled in from reference TRBV2 and TRBJ2-7, reads EPEVTQTPSHQVTQMGQEVILRCVPISNHLYFYWYRQILGQKVEFLVSFYNNEISEKSEIFDDQFSVERPDGSNFTLKIRSTKLEDSAMYFCASSGSIGASYEQYFGPGTRLTVT.

This clonotype was counted many times. V usage is TRBV2 and J usage is TRBJ1-5; no clear D gene. The CDR3 runs 13 residues. Trimming stripped 7 bases from V and 4 bases from J, with 11 bases between. Per germline, CDR1 SNHLY and CDR2 FYNNEI. The DNA of the CDR3 is TGTGCCAGCACCCCAGGACGAAATCAGCCCCAGCATTTT. Its protein is CASTPGRNQPQHF.

This clonotype was seen ten or more times. The chain recombines TRBV28 with TRBJ2-7; 10 bases match TRBD2. CDR1 and CDR2 (germline): MDHEN, SYDVKM. This CDR3 is built from 15 residues. V was pared by 3 bases and J by 2 bases, with 4 bases of the junction left unmatched. The CDR3, as DNA: TGTGCCAGCAGTTTCACTAGCGGGGCCCCCTACGAGCAGTACTTC. Translation gives CASSFTSGAPYEQYF. The complete variable domain, with remaining parts taken from reference TRBV28 and TRBJ2-7, reads DVKVTQSSRYLVKRTGEKVFLECVQDMDHENMFWYRQDPGLGLRLIYFSYDVKMKEKGDIPEGYSVSREKKERFSLILESASTNQTSMYLCASSFTSGAPYEQYFGPGTRLTVT.

This sequence joins TRBV27 and TRBJ1-4; no firm D call. This CDR3 has 14 residues. Looked up from germline, CDR1 is MNHEY and CDR2 is SMNVEV (reference sequence). The V end was cut by 6 bases, the J end by 4 bases, with 12 bases between. The CDR3 protein is CASSHGPINEKLFF. The CDR3 region has the DNA TGTGCCAGCAGCCACGGACCCATTAATGAAAAACTGTTTTTT. Complete variable domain (other parts from reference TRBV27 and TRBJ1-4): EAQVTQNPRYLITVTGKKLTVTCSQNMNHEYMSWYRQDPGLGLRQIYYSMNVEVTDKGDVPEGYKVSRKEKRNFPLILESPSPNQTSLYFCASSHGPINEKLFFGSGTQLSVL.

This clonotype was counted many times. The chain uses TRBV7-2 and TRBJ1-4, with 9 bases matching TRBD1. CDR3 length: 16 residues. Germline CDR1 and CDR2: SGHTA and FQGNSA. After removal of 0 bases from V and 8 bases from J, the junction contained 7 bases not matched to a gene. The CDR3: CASSLASTGGKEKLFF. CDR3 coding DNA: TGTGCCAGCAGCTTAGCCTCGACAGGGGGAAAGGAAAAACTGTTTTTT. Drawing the rest from reference TRBV7-2 and TRBJ1-4, the complete variable domain is GAGVSQSPSNKVTEKGKDVELRCDPISGHTALYWYRQSLGQGLEFLIYFQGNSAPDKSGLPSDRFSAERTGGSVSTLTIQRTQQEDSAVYLCASSLASTGGKEKLFFGSGTQLSVL.

This clonotype was observed at least ten times. The CDR3 DNA reads TGTGCCAGCAGCCTCCTAGCGGGAGGGCTAAATGAGCAGTTCTTC. It translates to CASSLLAGGLNEQFF. The chain is built from TRBV28 and TRBJ2-1, with 12 bases aligning to TRBD2. From germline, CDR1 is MDHEN and CDR2 SYDVKM. Trimming took 6 bases from V and 7 from J; bases not matched to a gene: 7. The length of the CDR3 is 15 residues.

This clonotype was detected many times. V usage is TRBV28 and J usage is TRBJ2-5; D perhaps matches TRBD2 (5 bases). The CDR3 is 17 residues long. Trimming removed 2 bases from V and 4 bases from J, with 20 bases in between. From germline, CDR1 is MDHEN and CDR2 SYDVKM. The DNA for the CDR3 is TGTGCCAGCAGTTTAGGTTTCTCGAGGGAATTACGAGAGACCCAGTACTTC. It encodes CASSLGFSRELRETQYF.

This clonotype showed up just a few times. A much bigger clone sits one base away, suggesting this may be a read error. V gene TRBV11-2 combines with J gene TRBJ2-4, with TRBD2 as a possible D gene (7 bases). From germline, CDR1 is SGHAT and CDR2 FQNNGV. The CDR3 contains 13 residues. Here the CDR3 DNA reads TGTGCCGGCAGCTTAGGGGGGGGTGACATTCAGTACTTC. Amino acid sequence: CAGSLGGGDIQYF.

This clonotype was counted many times. V is TRBV20-1 and J is TRBJ1-5; a weak D match, TRBD1 (6 bases). V was clipped by 6 bases and J by 6 bases, with 15 bases between them. The CDR3 consists of 13 residues. Germline values: CDR1 DFQATT, CDR2 SNEGSKA (reference sequence). Here the CDR3 reads CSAPQGIGQPQHF. Written as DNA, the CDR3 is TGCAGTGCCCCCCAGGGGATAGGTCAGCCCCAGCATTTT.

The rearrangement joins TRBV3-1 to TRBJ2-2; 9 bases fit TRBD1. CDR1 LGHDT and CDR2 YNNKEL come from the germline V gene (reference sequence). V gave up 6 bases and J gave up 8 bases; unmatched junction bases: 7. This CDR3 region has 14 residues. In DNA, the CDR3 is TGTGCCAGCAGTCCGGGACAGGGTCTAGGGGAGCTGTTTTTT. Translation: CASSPGQGLGELFF.

This clonotype appeared many times. V usage is TRBV6-1 and J usage is TRBJ2-3, with D possibly being TRBD1 or TRBD2 (5 bases each). Germline loops: CDR1 MNHNS, CDR2 SASEGT. V gave up 5 bases and J gave up 4 bases, with 10 bases separating them. This CDR3 is built from 13 residues. CDR3 DNA sequence: TGTGCCAGCAGTAAGAGGGGAGCAGATACGCAGTATTTT. It codes for CASSKRGADTQYF.

This clonotype has only a few counts. V and J are TRBV28 and TRBJ2-7; no clear D. The CDR3 totals 15 residues. Trimming cost V 2 bases and J 1 base, with 12 bases left between them. CDR1 is MDHEN and CDR2 is SYDVKM in the germline V gene. For the CDR3, the DNA is TGTGCCAGCAGTTTAAGTACCCCGGGTTCCTACGAGCAGTACTTC. Amino acid sequence: CASSLSTPGSYEQYF.

This clonotype was recorded many times. This sequence joins TRBV15 and TRBJ2-1; possibly TRBD1 for D (5 bases). CDR1 is LNHNV, CDR2 YYDKDF, per germline (reference sequence). V was trimmed by 4 bases and J by 0 bases, leaving 13 bases between them. The CDR3 runs to 16 residues. The CDR3 loop reads CATSKETESSYNEQFF. CDR3 nucleotides: TGTGCCACCAGCAAGGAGACAGAGAGCTCCTACAATGAGCAGTTCTTC.

The rearrangement uses TRBV28 and TRBJ1-2; 7 positions agree with TRBD1. V shed 3 bases, J shed 4 bases, and the junction held 8 bases outside the gene matches. Germline V gives CDR1 MDHEN, CDR2 SYDVKM. CDR3 length: 15 amino acids. The CDR3: CASSLIDREPYGYTF. CDR3 bases: TGTGCCAGCAGTTTGATAGACAGGGAACCCTATGGCTACACCTTC.

About this clonotype: This clone may be a read error of a much larger clone one base away. The CDR3 spells CASRQQGNEQFF. As DNA, the CDR3 is TGTGCCAGCAGACAACAGGGGAATGAGCAGTTCTTC. V and J are TRBV7-9 and TRBJ2-1; 7 nucleotides agree with TRBD1. The germline V gene encodes CDR1 SEHNR and CDR2 FQNEAQ (reference sequence). There are 12 residues in the CDR3. Trimming took 6 bases from V and 7 from J; bases not matched to a gene: 3. The variable domain in full, with the rest retrieved from reference TRBV7-9 and TRBJ2-1, is DTGVSQNPRHKITKRGQNVTFRCDPISEHNRLYWYRQTLGQGPEFLTYFQNEAQLEKSRLLSDRFSAERPKGSFSTLEIQRTEQGDSAMYLCASRQQGNEQFFGPGTRLTVL.

In its sample, this clonotype was seen many times. The chain combines TRBV12-3 or TRBV12-4 with TRBJ1-2; D is uncertain. There are 11 residues in the CDR3. The V end was cut by 6 bases, the J end by 4 bases, with 6 bases between. The CDR3 is CASSRGYGYTF. Here the CDR3 DNA reads TGTGCCAGCAGCCGGGGCTATGGCTACACCTTC.

This clonotype has at least ten counts. This chain uses TRBV29-1 with TRBJ2-1; 13 bases are shared with TRBD2. Germline CDR1 SQVTM, CDR2 ANQGSEA. Trimming cost V 7 bases and J 8 bases; bases outside gene matches: 5. This CDR3 has 13 residues. The CDR3 nucleotides read TGCAGCGGATTGACTAGCGGGAGGCATGAGCAGTTCTTC. Its protein is CSGLTSGRHEQFF.